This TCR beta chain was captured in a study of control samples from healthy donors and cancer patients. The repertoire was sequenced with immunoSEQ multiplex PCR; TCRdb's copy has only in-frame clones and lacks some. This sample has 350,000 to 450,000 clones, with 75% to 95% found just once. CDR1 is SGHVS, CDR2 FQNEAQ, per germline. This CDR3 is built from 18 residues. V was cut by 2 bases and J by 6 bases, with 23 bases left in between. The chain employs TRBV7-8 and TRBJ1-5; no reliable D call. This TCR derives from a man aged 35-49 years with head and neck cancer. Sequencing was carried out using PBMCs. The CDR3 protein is CASSLSVGPAKDVQPQHF. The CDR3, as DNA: TGTGCCAGCAGCTTATCGGTCGGCCCAGCCAAAGATGTTCAGCCCCAGCATTTT. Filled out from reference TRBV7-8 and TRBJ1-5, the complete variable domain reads GAGVSQSPRYKVAKRGQDVALRCDPISGHVSLFWYQQALGQGPEFLTYFQNEAQLDKSGLPSDRFFAERPEGSVSTLKIQRTQQEDSAVYLCASSLSVGPAKDVQPQHFGDGTRLSIL.